These 31 T cell receptor beta chains originate from one sample sequenced in a study of blood T cell repertoires in COVID-19. Using immunoSEQ multiplex PCR, the repertoire was profiled, and TCRdb retains in-frame clones only, with some absent. The sample carries about 45,000 clones, about 87% recorded once. The sequencing sample was made of peripheral blood. The receptor source for this set is a human donor in a cohort sampled during active COVID-19.

The gene calls are TRBV5-1 and TRBJ2-5; 8 bases line up with TRBD1. V shed 4 bases and J 0 bases; nucleotides not matched to a gene: 8. The CDR3 sequence is 16 residues long. Germline V CDR1 and CDR2: SGHRS, YFSETQ. The CDR3 sequence is CASSGGTGGYQETQYF. As DNA, the CDR3 is TGCGCCAGCAGCGGGGGGACAGGAGGTTACCAAGAGACCCAGTACTTC. The full variable domain, in which reference TRBV5-1 and TRBJ2-5 provide the parts outside the CDR3, is KAGVTQTPRYLIKTRGQQVTLSCSPISGHRSVSWYQQTPGQGLQFLFEYFSETQRNKGNFPGRFSGRQFSNSRSEMNVSTLELGDSALYLCASSGGTGGYQETQYFGPGTRLLVL.

This chain joins TRBV15 and TRBJ2-5; 9 bases fit TRBD2. The CDR3 length is 16 residues. J gave up 2 bases and V 5 bases, and 9 bases lay outside the gene matches. CDR1 and CDR2 (germline): LNHNV, YYDKDF (reference sequence). The CDR3 DNA sequence: TGTGCCACCAGCCCAAGGACTAGCGTCTTACAAGAGACCCAGTACTTC. Translating gives CATSPRTSVLQETQYF.

This clone was counted a few times. The V call is TRBV9, the J call TRBJ1-6; no definite D call. CDR1 and CDR2 from the germline V gene are SGDLS and YYNGEE. This CDR3 has 16 amino acids. V lost 3 bases and J 8 bases, leaving 18 bases between the germline ends. The CDR3 loop reads CASSARSSGPDSPLHF. The CDR3 DNA reads as TGTGCCAGCAGCGCAAGGAGTTCTGGCCCTGATTCACCCCTCCACTTT.

The chain uses TRBV30 and TRBJ1-1; D uncertain. Germline values: CDR1 GTSNPN, CDR2 SVGIG (reference sequence). This CDR3 comprises 16 residues. The V gene lost 0 bases and the J gene lost 1 base, with 15 bases spanning the gap. This CDR3 is CAWSVLSGSRNTEAFF. The CDR3 DNA reads TGTGCCTGGAGTGTACTAAGTGGGAGTCGGAACACTGAAGCTTTCTTT.

In its sample, this clone was seen once. The V and J genes are TRBV6-2 or TRBV6-3 and TRBJ1-1, with 7 bases identical to TRBD1. Germline lookup yields CDR1 MNHEY and CDR2 SVGEGT. The CDR3 has 14 amino acids. The V and J ends lost 5 bases and 4 bases, in that order; junction bases with no gene match: 7. CDR3 amino acids: CASSLEGAPTEAFF. CDR3 in DNA: TGTGCCAGCAGTCTGGAGGGGGCGCCCACTGAAGCTTTCTTT.

The V call is TRBV4-2, the J call TRBJ2-7, with 7 bases identical to TRBD2. This CDR3 contains 16 residues. CDR1 and CDR2 from the germline V gene are LGHNA and YNFKEQ. Losses at the gene ends were 3 bases for V and 3 bases for J; bases not matched to a gene: 11. This CDR3 reads CASSHGLDGGIYEQYF. CDR3 sequence (DNA): TGTGCCAGCAGCCACGGACTAGACGGAGGGATCTACGAGCAGTACTTC.

The rearrangement uses TRBV19 and TRBJ2-6; TRBD2 matches at 7 bases. The CDR3 loop spans 16 amino acids. Germline V gene lookup returns CDR1 LNHDA and CDR2 SQIVND (reference sequence). The junction had 6 bases not matched to a gene; V was cut back by 4 bases and J by 3 bases. CDR3 coding DNA: TGTGCCAGTAGTAGGGGCGGGAGTGTTGGGGCCAACGTCCTGACTTTC. It specifies CASSRGGSVGANVLTF.

This chain joins TRBV23-1 and TRBJ2-5; the D gene is possibly TRBD2 (5 bases). TRBV23-1 is known as an ORF, though its function is uncertain. The CDR3 extends over 12 amino acids. V lost 5 bases, J lost 5 bases, and 9 bases lay in between. The CDR3 here is CASSEGGETQYF. The CDR3 nucleotides are TGCGCCAGCAGTGAGGGCGGGGAGACCCAGTACTTC.

This clone was counted once. CDR3 nucleotides: TGTGCCAGTAGTATCCTAGCGGGGACCTACGAGCAGTACTTC. The encoded protein is CASSILAGTYEQYF. The rearrangement links TRBV19 to TRBJ2-7; TRBD2 agrees at 9 bases. The CDR3 loop spans 14 amino acids. Germline V gene lookup returns CDR1 LNHDA and CDR2 SQIVND (reference sequence). Unmatched junction bases numbered 2, after V lost 3 bases and J lost 2 bases. The entire variable domain, with the rest obtained from reference TRBV19 and TRBJ2-7, is as follows: DGGITQSPKYLFRKEGQNVTLSCEQNLNHDAMYWYRQDPGQGLRLIYYSQIVNDFQKGDIAEGYSVSREKKESFPLTVTSAQKNPTAFYLCASSILAGTYEQYFGPGTRLTVT.

This clone showed up just once. The chain combines TRBV28 with TRBJ2-5, with 11 bases that match TRBD1. Germline V gene sequence: CDR1 MDHEN, CDR2 SYDVKM. Trimming took 5 bases from V and 5 from J; bases not matched to a gene: 7. The CDR3 runs 15 residues. The CDR3 is CASSIPGQGGETQYF. The DNA for the CDR3 is TGTGCCAGCAGTATACCGGGACAGGGGGGGGAGACCCAGTACTTC.

V is TRBV5-1 and J is TRBJ2-2; tentatively, D is TRBD2 (5 bases). The CDR3 is 15 residues long. Between the trimmed V and J ends, which lost 4 bases and 6 bases, there was a span of 16 bases. Germline CDR1 is SGHRS and CDR2 is YFSETQ. The CDR3 is CASSQRISEAGELFF. CDR3 bases: TGCGCCAGCAGCCAGCGGATCTCCGAGGCCGGGGAGCTGTTTTTT.

The chain is built from TRBV6-5 and TRBJ2-5; 8 bases map to TRBD1. J was trimmed by 5 bases and V by 10 bases; bases with no gene match: 9. The CDR3 is 13 amino acids. The germline V gene encodes CDR1 MNHEY and CDR2 SVGAGI. The DNA of the CDR3 is TGTGCCACCCGGGACAGGACCTTTGAGACCCAGTACTTC. Protein: CATRDRTFETQYF.

A few counts support this clone. The V gene is TRBV7-9, the J gene TRBJ1-1, with D possibly matching TRBD1 (5 bases). CDR3 length equals 12 residues. The V end was cut by 10 bases, the J end by 4 bases, with 13 bases between. In germline, CDR1 is SEHNR, CDR2 FQNEAQ (reference sequence). The CDR3 loop is CATRGESTEAFF. For the CDR3, the DNA is TGTGCCACCAGAGGGGAAAGCACTGAAGCTTTCTTT.

This sequence joins TRBV13 and TRBJ2-2; 9 bases map to TRBD1. CDR3 length equals 15 residues. The germline V gene has CDR1 PRHDT and CDR2 FYEKMQ (reference sequence). V lost 5 bases and J lost 5; bases outside the gene matches: 6. CDR3 sequence: CASSEPGQGTGELFF. The CDR3 region has the DNA TGTGCCAGCAGCGAGCCGGGACAGGGAACCGGGGAGCTGTTTTTT.

The chain employs TRBV2 and TRBJ2-7; D may be TRBD2 (6 bases). The CDR3 is 14 amino acids. Germline V CDR1 and CDR2: SNHLY, FYNNEI. Trimming cost V 10 bases and J 5 bases, with 21 bases left between them. CDR3 in amino acids: CATRAEGMRNEQYF. In DNA form, the CDR3 reads TGTGCCACTAGGGCGGAGGGAATGCGGAACGAGCAGTACTTC.

V usage is TRBV6-2 or TRBV6-3 and J usage is TRBJ2-4; 8 nucleotides agree with TRBD2. The CDR3 loop spans 15 amino acids. The J segment lost 1 base and the V segment lost 6 bases, leaving 5 bases of the junction unmatched. Looked up from germline, CDR1 is MNHEY and CDR2 is SVGEGT. CDR3 nucleotide sequence: TGTGCCAGCAGCATTAGCGGGACCGCCAAAAACATTCAGTACTTC. Translated: CASSISGTAKNIQYF.

V usage is TRBV18 and J usage is TRBJ1-5; D perhaps matches TRBD1 (5 bases). CDR1 and CDR2 (germline): KGHSH, LQKENI. This CDR3 has 15 residues. Trimming stripped 5 bases from V and 1 base from J, with 12 bases between. This CDR3 reads CASSNLQGSNQPQHF. The CDR3 region has the DNA TGTGCCAGCTCAAATCTTCAGGGAAGCAATCAGCCCCAGCATTTT. The full variable domain, in which reference TRBV18 and TRBJ1-5 provide the parts outside the CDR3, is NAGVMQNPRHLVRRRGQEARLRCSPMKGHSHVYWYRQLPEEGLKFMVYLQKENIIDESGMPKERFSAEFPKEGPSILRIQQVVRGDSAAYFCASSNLQGSNQPQHFGDGTRLSIL.

The V and J genes are TRBV3-1 (or the pseudogene TRBV3-2) and TRBJ2-7; TRBD1 aligns across 10 bases. CDR3 length: 15 amino acids. Trimming removed 3 bases from V and 4 bases from J; junction bases left unmatched: 6. The germline CDR1 and CDR2 sequences are LGHDT and YNNKEL (reference sequence). The chain's CDR3 is CASSHGQGVSYEQYF. The CDR3 nucleotides read TGTGCCAGCAGCCACGGACAGGGGGTGTCATACGAGCAGTACTTC.

The genes are TRBV29-1 and TRBJ2-1, with 8 nucleotides matching TRBD2. V was clipped by 5 bases and J by 2 bases; unmatched bases: 14. This CDR3 region has 17 residues. Germline lookup yields CDR1 SQVTM and CDR2 ANQGSEA. The CDR3, as DNA: TGCAGCGTTCCCCCTAGCGGGCCAGCACGACCCTACAATGAGCAGTTCTTC. It encodes CSVPPSGPARPYNEQFF.

The V call is TRBV7-9, the J call TRBJ1-5; D remains unclear. The CDR3 sequence is 13 residues long. CDR1 SEHNR and CDR2 FQNEAQ come from the germline V gene (reference sequence). V was cut by 1 base and J by 7 bases, with 8 bases left in between. The CDR3 spells CASSLEGSQPQHF. The DNA of the CDR3 is TGTGCCAGCAGCTTAGAAGGGAGCCAGCCCCAGCATTTT.

The V and J genes are TRBV7-2 and TRBJ2-7, with TRBD2 matching 10 bases. The CDR3 runs 16 residues. Germline CDR1 SGHTA, CDR2 FQGNSA. Losses at the gene ends were 5 bases for V and 2 bases for J; bases not matched to a gene: 9. CDR3 coding DNA: TGTGCCAGCAGCCTGCCGACTAGCGGGCTTACCTACGAGCAGTACTTC. Its translation is CASSLPTSGLTYEQYF. Looking up the rest from reference TRBV7-2 and TRBJ2-7 gives the full variable domain: GAGVSQSPSNKVTEKGKDVELRCDPISGHTALYWYRQSLGQGLEFLIYFQGNSAPDKSGLPSDRFSAERTGGSVSTLTIQRTQQEDSAVYLCASSLPTSGLTYEQYFGPGTRLTVT.

The chain has TRBV19 and TRBJ1-1; D uncertain. V lost 5 bases and J 11 bases, leaving 15 bases between the germline ends. The CDR3 spans 12 residues. Germline V lookup: CDR1 LNHDA, CDR2 SQIVND (reference sequence). CDR3 in amino acids: CASSPPTGWAFF. CDR3 in DNA: TGTGCCAGTAGTCCCCCCACCGGGTGGGCTTTCTTT.

This chain connects TRBV6-4 to TRBJ2-3; TRBD2 might be the D (5 bases). This CDR3 region has 15 residues. V lost 3 bases, J lost 2 bases, and 12 bases lay in between. Per the germline V gene, CDR1 is MRHNA and CDR2 is SNTAGT. In DNA form, the CDR3 reads TGTGCCAGCAGTGAGCTGGGTAGCGCCACAGATACGCAGTATTTT. This gives the protein CASSELGSATDTQYF.

In this sample, this clone turned up once. Its ends do not fully match the called genes, so a read error is possible. The rearrangement links TRBV5-1 to TRBJ2-5; perhaps TRBD2 as D (6 bases). The CDR3 extends over 15 amino acids. Germline V lookup: CDR1 SGHRS, CDR2 YFSETQ. The CDR3 bases are TGCGCCAGCAGGTTGGCCGACGCGGGAACGGAGACCCAGTACTTC. It specifies CASRLADAGTETQYF.

The chain carries TRBV7-9 and TRBJ2-7, with 8 bases fitting TRBD2. Trimming at V came to 8 bases and at J to 5 bases, leaving 14 bases not matched to a gene. CDR3 size: 15 residues. The germline CDR1 and CDR2 sequences are SEHNR and FQNEAQ (reference sequence). In DNA form, the CDR3 reads TGTGCCAGCCAGGGGATTGGACTAGCAGACGACGAGCAGTACTTC. It specifies CASQGIGLADDEQYF.

The chain employs TRBV5-1 and TRBJ1-5; D is undetermined. This CDR3 contains 13 residues. Trimming left V 0 bases short and J 7 bases short, with 8 bases between. The germline gives CDR1 SGHRS, CDR2 YFSETQ. CDR3 protein: CASSLGPGQPQHF. CDR3 nucleotides: TGCGCCAGCAGCTTGGGTCCGGGGCAGCCCCAGCATTTT.

This clone was seen only a few times. The V and J genes are TRBV19 and TRBJ1-2, with TRBD1 as a possible D gene (5 bases). Trimming removed 3 bases at V and 1 base at J, with 12 bases between. The CDR3 covers 15 residues. Germline V gene sequence: CDR1 LNHDA, CDR2 SQIVND (reference sequence). The chain's CDR3 is CASSIPTVLNYGYTF. The DNA for the CDR3 is TGTGCCAGTAGTATCCCGACAGTCCTTAACTATGGCTACACCTTC. Drawing the rest from reference TRBV19 and TRBJ1-2, the complete variable domain is DGGITQSPKYLFRKEGQNVTLSCEQNLNHDAMYWYRQDPGQGLRLIYYSQIVNDFQKGDIAEGYSVSREKKESFPLTVTSAQKNPTAFYLCASSIPTVLNYGYTFGSGTRLTVV.

The CDR3: CASSLGQSSYNEQFF. CDR3 coding DNA: TGCGCCAGCAGCCTAGGACAGAGCTCCTACAATGAGCAGTTCTTC. J is TRBJ2-1 and V is TRBV4-1; TRBD1 is a possible D gene (6 bases). CDR1 MGHRA and CDR2 YSYEKL come from the germline V gene. V was shortened by 4 bases and J by 0 bases, with 10 bases between the two germline ends. The CDR3 sequence is 15 residues long.

Points on this clone: Compared with germline, one end of the junction differs, possibly owing to a read error. DNA for the CDR3: TGTGCCAGCAGCTTAGAGCTAGCGAGACGTTTT. Amino acid sequence: CASSLELARRF. This chain joins TRBV7-9 and TRBJ2-3, with a possible D match to TRBD2 (6 bases). Germline V gene sequence: CDR1 SEHNR, CDR2 FQNEAQ (reference sequence). The CDR3 runs to 11 residues.

The gene calls are TRBV19 and TRBJ1-5; possible D gene TRBD1, 5 bases. Looked up from germline, CDR1 is LNHDA and CDR2 is SQIVND (reference sequence). This CDR3 is built from 14 residues. The V end was cut by 3 bases, the J end by 3 bases, with 9 bases between. CDR3 amino acids: CASSIDRNNQPQHF. The CDR3 DNA reads TGTGCCAGTAGTATCGACAGAAACAATCAGCCCCAGCATTTT.

V is TRBV18 and J is TRBJ2-7; 7 bases line up with TRBD1. Germline lookup yields CDR1 KGHSH and CDR2 LQKENI. The CDR3 is made up of 14 amino acids. Unmatched junction bases numbered 2, after V lost 3 bases and J lost 0 bases. In DNA form, the CDR3 reads TGTGCCAGCTCACCCCGGGACAGCTCCTACGAGCAGTACTTC. Amino acid sequence: CASSPRDSSYEQYF. Using reference TRBV18 and TRBJ2-7 for the parts outside the CDR3, the full variable domain is NAGVMQNPRHLVRRRGQEARLRCSPMKGHSHVYWYRQLPEEGLKFMVYLQKENIIDESGMPKERFSAEFPKEGPSILRIQQVVRGDSAAYFCASSPRDSSYEQYFGPGTRLTVT.